This T cell receptor (beta chain) was obtained from a study of blood T cell repertoires in COVID-19. Study-level background: T cells, B-cell-depleted T cells, or PBMCs supplied cDNA or gDNA.

Germline-derived CDR1 and CDR2 are SGHAT and FQNNGV. The CDR3 runs to 12 residues. V lost 4 bases and J 8 bases, leaving 9 bases between the germline ends. Study processing details: Nucleated cell number was recorded as an estimate derived from reference gene primer amplification. This table comes from immunoSEQ multiplex PCR, and its TCRdb copy is limited to in-frame clones, with some not included. V and J calls and clone size are those listed in that table; D and trimming were worked out from the DNA. The sample records over 40,000 clones, more than 70% being singletons. Specimen: peripheral blood. The receptor was isolated from a human donor in a cohort sampled during active COVID-19. V is TRBV11-2 and J is TRBJ2-1; no clear D gene. CDR3 sequence (DNA): TGTGCCAGCAGCTCGGGTTTCGATGAGCAGTTCTTC. This codes for CASSSGFDEQFF.